This section outlines one T cell receptor beta chain sequence together with its context. The data are from a study of blood T cell repertoires in COVID-19. Sequenced by immunoSEQ multiplex PCR; TCRdb stores in-frame clones only, minus some. The sample shows over 35,000 clones, 70% to 85% of them seen only once. This CDR3 contains 14 residues. The germline V gene has CDR1 LGHNA and CDR2 YNFKEQ. V was shortened by 3 bases and J by 5 bases, with 13 bases between the two germline ends. The sequenced sample was peripheral blood. This chain joins TRBV4-2 and TRBJ1-2, with D possibly matching TRBD1 (5 bases). This TCR was recovered from a human donor with acute or convalescent COVID-19. The donor label of this sample is uncertain. CDR3 coding DNA: TGTGCCAGCAGCCAGTCGGACACCGGGTATGGCTACACCTTC. Its translation: CASSQSDTGYGYTF.